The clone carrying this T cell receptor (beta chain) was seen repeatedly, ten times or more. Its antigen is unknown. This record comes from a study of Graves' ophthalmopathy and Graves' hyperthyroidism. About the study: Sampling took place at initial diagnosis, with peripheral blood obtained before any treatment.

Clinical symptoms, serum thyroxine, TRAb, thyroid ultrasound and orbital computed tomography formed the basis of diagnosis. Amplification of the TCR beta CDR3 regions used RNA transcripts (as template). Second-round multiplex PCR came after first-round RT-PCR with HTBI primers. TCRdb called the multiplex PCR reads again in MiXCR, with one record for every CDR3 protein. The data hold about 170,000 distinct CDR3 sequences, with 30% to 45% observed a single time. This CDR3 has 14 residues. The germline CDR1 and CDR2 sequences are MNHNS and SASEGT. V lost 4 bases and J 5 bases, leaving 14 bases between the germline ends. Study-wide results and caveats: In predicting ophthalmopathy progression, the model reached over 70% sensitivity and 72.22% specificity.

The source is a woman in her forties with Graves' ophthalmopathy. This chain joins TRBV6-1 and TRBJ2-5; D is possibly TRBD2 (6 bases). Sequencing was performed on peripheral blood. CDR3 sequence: CASSGGRSGETQYF. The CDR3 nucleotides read TGTGCCAGCAGTGGGGGTAGGAGCGGGGAGACCCAGTACTTC.